The 21 T cell receptor beta chains listed next were all sequenced from one sample in a study of T cell clones after liver transplantation. The data were produced by immunoSEQ multiplex PCR, yet TCRdb's version contains in-frame clones alone and is incomplete. Of around 100,000 clones listed, under 90% are singletons. The input for sequencing was CD4+ T cells from blood, taken roughly 50 months after liver transplant. These receptors all stem from a human patient who received a liver transplant. Some T cells may possibly be graft donor cells.

The chain combines TRBV7-9 with TRBJ2-5; 9 positions agree with TRBD1. This CDR3 has 12 residues. CDR1 is SEHNR, CDR2 FQNEAQ, per germline (reference sequence). With 8 bases clipped from V and 11 bases from J, the junction kept 9 bases outside the gene matches. The CDR3 region is CASRTGVSEQYF. Written as DNA, the CDR3 is TGTGCCAGCCGGACAGGGGTGAGTGAGCAGTACTTC.

The chain has TRBV19 and TRBJ1-5, with D possibly being TRBD1 (6 bases). Germline lookup yields CDR1 LNHDA and CDR2 SQIVND (reference sequence). CDR3 length: 14 amino acids. Between the trimmed V and J ends, which lost 7 bases and 7 bases, there was a span of 17 bases. In nucleotides, the CDR3 is TGTGCCAGTACCGTGGGGGCTCTGGGGCAGCCCCAGCATTTT. It encodes CASTVGALGQPQHF.

This clone occurred once. The chain links TRBV21-1 to TRBJ2-3; TRBD2 is the table's D call and was not checked against the DNA. TRBV21-1 corresponds to a pseudogene. The CDR3 spans 16 residues. CDR3 sequence reads: CASSKEVLRSTDTQYF. DNA of the CDR3: TGTGCCAGCAGCAAAGAGGTCCTCCGGAGTACAGATACGCAGTATTTT.

V and J are TRBV28 and TRBJ1-2, with D possibly matching TRBD1 (6 bases). The germline CDR1 and CDR2 sequences are MDHEN and SYDVKM. Trimming left V 7 bases short and J 4 bases short, with 10 bases between. The CDR3 sequence is 12 residues long. The CDR3 loop reads CASTGGSYGYTF. In DNA, the CDR3 is TGTGCCAGCACTGGGGGCAGCTATGGCTACACCTTC.

The chain recombines TRBV6-1 with TRBJ1-5; no definite D call. The length of the CDR3 is 14 residues. The germline CDR1 and CDR2 sequences are MNHNS and SASEGT. V was cut by 6 bases and J by 3 bases, with 12 bases left in between. The CDR3 region has the DNA TGTGCCAGCAGGCCCGGGTCTCTCAATCAGCCCCAGCATTTT. Its protein product is CASRPGSLNQPQHF.

This clone was seen once. The V gene is TRBV7-9, the J gene TRBJ1-4, with a possible D match to TRBD1 (5 bases). This CDR3 region has 18 residues. CDR1 and CDR2 from the germline V gene are SEHNR and FQNEAQ (reference sequence). Trimming pared 5 bases from V and 3 bases from J, leaving 22 bases between. CDR3 region: CASSRTTGATSSNEKLFF. The CDR3 DNA reads as TGTGCCAGCAGCAGAACTACAGGAGCCACCTCATCTAATGAAAAACTGTTTTTT.

This chain connects TRBV10-3 to TRBJ1-5; weak D call: TRBD1 (6 bases). The CDR3 length is 17 residues. Per germline, CDR1 ENHRY and CDR2 SYGVKD. Trimming pared 3 bases from V and 1 base from J, leaving 16 bases between. In nucleotides, the CDR3 is TGTGCCATCAGTGACCTTCAACAGGGAGGGAGCAATCAGCCCCAGCATTTT. It yields the protein CAISDLQQGGSNQPQHF.

V gene TRBV5-4 combines with J gene TRBJ2-6, with D possibly matching TRBD2 (6 bases). V lost 1 base and J lost 1, with 9 bases in between. The germline V gene has CDR1 SGHNT and CDR2 YYREEE (reference sequence). The CDR3 consists of 16 residues. Here the CDR3 DNA reads TGTGCCAGCAGCTTGCCGCGGGGTTCTGGGGCCAACGTCCTGACTTTC. Residues: CASSLPRGSGANVLTF.

V gene TRBV5-1 combines with J gene TRBJ1-1; the D gene is possibly TRBD1 (5 bases). Trimming left V 5 bases short and J 0 bases short, with 14 bases between. Germline assignment: CDR1 SGHRS and CDR2 YFSETQ. CDR3 length: 15 residues. Here the CDR3 reads CASRGGGFMNTEAFF. CDR3 coding DNA: TGCGCCAGCAGGGGGGGAGGATTCATGAACACTGAAGCTTTCTTT.

The chain links TRBV6-6 to TRBJ2-7, with 9 bases that match TRBD1. Losses at the gene ends were 6 bases for V and 2 bases for J; bases not matched to a gene: 8. This CDR3 is built from 15 residues. Looked up from germline, CDR1 is MNHNY and CDR2 is SVGAGI (reference sequence). The CDR3 is CASRGEGTGTYEQYF. For the CDR3, the DNA is TGTGCCAGCAGGGGTGAAGGGACAGGGACCTACGAGCAGTACTTC.

The chain combines TRBV6-6 with TRBJ1-4; D is possibly TRBD1 (5 bases). Germline V gene sequence: CDR1 MNHNY, CDR2 SVGAGI (reference sequence). Trimming took 0 bases from V and 3 from J, leaving 8 bases between them. The length of the CDR3 is 15 residues. CDR3 DNA sequence: TGTGCCAGCAGTTACTCGGGGGGGTCTAATGAAAAACTGTTTTTT. Amino acid sequence: CASSYSGGSNEKLFF.

The gene calls are TRBV11-2 and TRBJ1-1; D is unclear. This CDR3 region has 11 residues. Looked up from germline, CDR1 is SGHAT and CDR2 is FQNNGV. V dropped 5 bases and J dropped 11 bases, with 12 bases sitting between them. The CDR3 protein is CASSRAVWAFF. In nucleotides, the CDR3 is TGTGCCAGCAGCCGAGCGGTCTGGGCTTTCTTT.

This clone was counted once. This chain links TRBV4-1 with TRBJ1-2, with D unresolved. The CDR3 extends over 14 amino acids. Between the trimmed V and J ends, which lost 0 bases and 4 bases, there was a span of 9 bases. Germline-derived CDR1 and CDR2 are MGHRA and YSYEKL. The CDR3: CASSQENALYGYTF. The CDR3 DNA follows: TGCGCCAGCAGCCAAGAAAACGCCCTCTATGGCTACACCTTC.

The V call is TRBV2, the J call TRBJ2-7; no definite D call. This CDR3 comprises 14 residues. V lost 3 bases and J lost 0, with 9 bases in between. Germline CDR1 is SNHLY and CDR2 is FYNNEI. The CDR3 bases are TGTGCCAGCAGTGAGGCGCACGTCTCCTACGAGCAGTACTTC. This gives the protein CASSEAHVSYEQYF.

This rearrangement joins TRBV11-1 to TRBJ2-7; the match to TRBD2 covers 13 bases. After removal of 2 bases from V and 5 bases from J, the junction contained 6 bases not matched to a gene. This CDR3 comprises 16 residues. Germline CDR1 SGHAT, CDR2 FQDESV (reference sequence). The CDR3 region is CASSLPGTSGKNEQYF. The CDR3 DNA reads as TGTGCCAGCAGCTTACCTGGGACTAGCGGGAAGAACGAGCAGTACTTC.

The chain has TRBV29-1 and TRBJ2-1, with D perhaps matching TRBD1 or TRBD2 (6 bases each). The V end was cut by 4 bases, the J end by 7 bases, with 11 bases between. The CDR3 totals 12 residues. Germline assignment: CDR1 SQVTM and CDR2 ANQGSEA. CDR3 protein: CSVATGRNEQFF. The CDR3 bases are TGCAGCGTTGCAACAGGGAGGAATGAGCAGTTCTTC.

The V and J genes are TRBV18 and TRBJ2-3, with no clear D. The CDR3 is made up of 15 amino acids. In germline, CDR1 is KGHSH, CDR2 LQKENI. V lost 1 base and J lost 4, with 12 bases in between. The CDR3 sequence: CASSPRGKGADTQYF. In DNA form, the CDR3 reads TGTGCCAGCTCACCACGGGGAAAGGGTGCAGATACGCAGTATTTT.

V usage is TRBV6-1 and J usage is TRBJ2-1; the D call may be TRBD1 or TRBD2 (6 bases each). V dropped 4 bases and J dropped 10 bases, with 29 bases sitting between them. This CDR3 is 18 amino acids long. Germline V gene sequence: CDR1 MNHNS, CDR2 SASEGT. This CDR3 reads CASSAWDTLATGFREQFF. In nucleotides, the CDR3 is TGTGCCAGCAGTGCCTGGGACACACTAGCAACAGGGTTTAGGGAGCAGTTCTTC.

The J gene is TRBJ1-2, the V gene TRBV9, with D possibly being TRBD1 (5 bases). The CDR3 length is 14 residues. Germline CDR1 SGDLS, CDR2 YYNGEE. Deletions cut 0 bases from V and 4 bases from J, with 10 bases between. CDR3 sequence (DNA): TGTGCCAGCAGCGTAGCAGATGGGACCTATGGCTACACCTTC. Its protein is CASSVADGTYGYTF.

The chain links TRBV5-5 to TRBJ1-4; no firm D call. CDR3 length: 16 residues. V was clipped by 3 bases and J by 5 bases, with 17 bases between them. Germline assignment: CDR1 SGHKS and CDR2 YYEKEE (reference sequence). The chain's CDR3 is CASSSLSRQLNEKLFF. In nucleotides, the CDR3 is TGTGCCAGCAGCTCCCTAAGCAGGCAACTGAATGAAAAACTGTTTTTT.

This clone turned up a few times. The CDR3 region has the DNA TGTGCCAGCAGCTTAGGTAGCGGGGGGAACTACAATGAGCAGTTCTTC. Encoded protein: CASSLGSGGNYNEQFF. This rearrangement joins TRBV7-7 to TRBJ2-1; 10 bases map to TRBD2. The CDR3 contains 16 residues. Per germline, CDR1 SSHAT and CDR2 FNYEAQ (reference sequence). Losses at the gene ends were 1 base for V and 3 bases for J; bases not matched to a gene: 3.